The 2 T cell receptor beta chains below all came from one sample that was sequenced in a study of CD8 T cells in Susac syndrome. Reverse transcription of about 0.5 to 1 ug RNA used random hexamers. TCRdb re-derived calls from the immunoSEQ multiplex PCR reads in MiXCR, one entry per CDR3 protein. The sample lists 71,000 or so distinct CDR3 sequences; 93% were seen once. Sequenced sample: CD4+ T cells from PBMCs. These receptors originate from a human donor with Susac syndrome.

The chain couples TRBV3-1 to TRBJ1-1; D gene ambiguous. V was clipped by 4 bases and J by 0 bases, with 12 bases between them. The CDR3 is 15 residues long. The germline CDR1 and CDR2 sequences are LGHDT and YNNKEL (reference sequence). The CDR3, as DNA: TGTGCCAGCAGCCGAGCGGACGTTCTGAACACTGAAGCTTTCTTT. It codes for CASSRADVLNTEAFF.

A single count supports this clonotype. J is TRBJ2-7 and V is TRBV7-2, with TRBD2 as a possible D gene (5 bases). The CDR3 covers 13 residues. Looked up from germline, CDR1 is SGHTA and CDR2 is FQGNSA. V lost 6 bases, J lost 1 base, and 10 bases lay in between. This CDR3 reads CASRRVGSYEQYF. The CDR3, as DNA: TGTGCCAGCAGGCGGGTGGGATCCTACGAGCAGTACTTC.